The 14 T cell receptor beta chains in this list originate from one sample, sequenced in a study of patients and donors after allogeneic stem cell transplantation. TCRdb ran MiXCR on the RT-PCR reads and lists one entry per CDR3 protein. The sample lists tens of thousands of distinct CDR3 sequences; less than 5% were seen once. The sequencing input was blood, either unsorted or a sorted T cell fraction (not recorded which). These receptors all stem from a human donor who was either an allogeneic HSCT recipient or a stem cell or donor lymphocyte infusion donor (not recorded which). It is not recorded whose cells these are; they may come from a transplant donor.

This clonotype is medium-sized. J is TRBJ1-1 and V is TRBV7-9; D not certain. CDR1 SEHNR and CDR2 FQNEAQ come from the germline V gene (reference sequence). The V and J ends lost 1 base and 1 base respectively, with 4 bases between them. CDR3 length: 13 residues. In DNA form, the CDR3 reads TGTGCCAGCAGCTTAGACACGAACACTGAAGCTTTCTTT. Its translation is CASSLDTNTEAFF.

The gene calls are TRBV7-8 and TRBJ1-1; no firm D call. The CDR3 has 13 amino acids. Germline values: CDR1 SGHVS, CDR2 FQNEAQ. V was clipped by 5 bases and J by 6 bases, with 13 bases between them. The CDR3 sequence: CASSPVTLPEAFF. DNA of the CDR3: TGTGCCAGCAGCCCTGTGACCCTCCCTGAAGCTTTCTTT.

This clonotype was detected ten times or more. V and J are TRBV20-1 and TRBJ2-7, with 10 bases aligning to TRBD2. Germline-derived CDR1 and CDR2 are DFQATT and SNEGSKA (reference sequence). This CDR3 has 18 residues. V lost 6 bases, J lost 3 bases, and 20 bases stayed unmatched. The DNA for the CDR3 is TGCAGTGCCCCCAGGACCGGGACTAGCGCGAGCCGGGGCTACGAGCAGTACTTC. It codes for CSAPRTGTSASRGYEQYF.

This clonotype was seen ten or more times. The CDR3 protein is CASSLKKTQYF. CDR3 in DNA: TGTGCCAGCAGCTTAAAAAAGACCCAGTACTTC. V is TRBV11-3 and J is TRBJ2-5; no reliable D call. Looked up from germline, CDR1 is SGHNT and CDR2 is YENEEA. The CDR3 runs to 11 residues. Trimming stripped 2 bases from V and 6 bases from J, with 4 bases between.

This clonotype was picked up many times. The V and J genes are TRBV20-1 and TRBJ1-1; D perhaps matches TRBD1 (6 bases). The V end was cut by 8 bases, the J end by 0 bases, with 16 bases between. The CDR3 totals 14 residues. Germline loops: CDR1 DFQATT, CDR2 SNEGSKA (reference sequence). The chain's CDR3 is CSSQEGGMNTEAFF. DNA for the CDR3: TGCAGTAGTCAAGAGGGGGGAATGAACACTGAAGCTTTCTTT.

The table lists this clonotype with a few counts. This rearrangement joins TRBV18 to TRBJ1-1; 7 bases map to TRBD1. Germline lookup yields CDR1 KGHSH and CDR2 LQKENI. V trimming: 2 bases; J trimming: 5 bases; junction bases outside the gene matches: 5. The CDR3 runs to 14 residues. CDR3 loop: CASSPGPGGTEAFF. DNA for the CDR3: TGTGCCAGCTCACCAGGTCCAGGGGGAACTGAAGCTTTCTTT.

This clonotype showed up many times. The V and J genes are TRBV7-9 and TRBJ2-5; 11 bases match TRBD2. Unmatched junction bases numbered 7, after V lost 5 bases and J lost 2 bases. CDR3 length: 16 residues. Looked up from germline, CDR1 is SEHNR and CDR2 is FQNEAQ (reference sequence). The CDR3 bases are TGTGCCAGCAGCCCCACCGGGACTAGCGGACAAGAGACCCAGTACTTC. Its protein is CASSPTGTSGQETQYF.

This clonotype was seen many times. The chain links TRBV6-5 to TRBJ1-5; D unresolved. V lost 0 bases and J lost 0, with 12 bases in between. The CDR3 covers 17 residues. CDR1 and CDR2 from the germline V gene are MNHEY and SVGAGI. CDR3 DNA sequence: TGTGCCAGCAGTTACTCGGTTTTGGTGCATAGCAATCAGCCCCAGCATTTT. Translating it yields CASSYSVLVHSNQPQHF.

The sample holds many counts of this clonotype. V usage is TRBV24-1 and J usage is TRBJ2-6; 8 bases match TRBD1. Per the germline V gene, CDR1 is KGHDR and CDR2 is SFDVKD. CDR3 size: 17 residues. After removal of 7 bases from V and 0 bases from J, the junction contained 7 bases not matched to a gene. The CDR3, as DNA: TGTGCCACCAGCGGCAGGGGGCGGGACTCTGGGGCCAACGTCCTGACTTTC. As protein: CATSGRGRDSGANVLTF.

This clonotype was observed many times. The chain combines TRBV5-1 with TRBJ2-2, with D tentatively TRBD2 (5 bases). V lost 4 bases and J lost 4, with 14 bases in between. The CDR3 loop spans 15 amino acids. Looked up from germline, CDR1 is SGHRS and CDR2 is YFSETQ. CDR3 sequence reads: CASSTRNEGTGELFF. Here the CDR3 DNA reads TGCGCCAGCAGCACCCGGAATGAGGGCACCGGGGAGCTGTTTTTT.

The table lists this clonotype with many counts. The chain combines TRBV4-1 with TRBJ2-5; perhaps TRBD2 as D (6 bases). Per germline, CDR1 MGHRA and CDR2 YSYEKL. The CDR3 consists of 13 residues. Deletions cut 1 base from V and 5 bases from J, with 8 bases between. The DNA for the CDR3 is TGCGCCAGCAGCCAAGCGGCGGGGGAGACCCAGTACTTC. Protein sequence: CASSQAAGETQYF.

This clonotype was counted at least ten times. The chain couples TRBV28 to TRBJ1-1, with D possibly TRBD1 on 5 matching bases. The CDR3 loop spans 14 amino acids. The V end was cut by 0 bases, the J end by 5 bases, with 10 bases between. Germline V lookup: CDR1 MDHEN, CDR2 SYDVKM. The CDR3 region is CASSLWGRETEAFF. For the CDR3, the DNA is TGTGCCAGCAGTTTATGGGGGCGGGAAACTGAAGCTTTCTTT.

This clonotype was seen ten or more times. V usage is TRBV2 and J usage is TRBJ1-6; 7 bases align to TRBD1. J was trimmed by 9 bases and V by 8 bases; bases with no gene match: 7. The CDR3 is made up of 13 amino acids. Germline loops: CDR1 SNHLY, CDR2 FYNNEI. CDR3 DNA: TGTGCCAGCCAGGGACAGTCGGGTTCACCCCTCCACTTT. This codes for CASQGQSGSPLHF.

This clonotype was counted at least ten times. The V and J genes are TRBV5-1 and TRBJ2-5; TRBD1 might be the D (7 bases). Germline values: CDR1 SGHRS, CDR2 YFSETQ. V was pared by 2 bases and J by 2 bases, with 16 bases between. The CDR3 totals 16 residues. CDR3 protein: CASSLNAPGGQETQYF. CDR3 nucleotide sequence: TGCGCCAGCAGCTTAAACGCGCCAGGGGGGCAAGAGACCCAGTACTTC.